The 23 T cell receptor beta chains presented below share a single source sample, sequenced in a study of regulatory T cells in long-lasting Graves disease. For TCR beta, libraries came from iRepertoire HTBI primers and Arm-PCR of CDR3 regions. TCRdb ran MiXCR on the multiplex PCR reads and lists one entry per CDR3 protein. The table has roughly 440,000 distinct CDR3 sequences, less than 20% seen once. The time point: newly diagnosed GD, antithyroid drugs for less than 3 months. With RNA extracted from PBMCs as input, the TCR library was made. These same records also appear under a second study, on T cells in Graves' hyperthyroidism and ophthalmopathy.

The input for sequencing was peripheral blood mononuclear cells (PBMCs), taken at new diagnosis, from a patient treated with antithyroid drugs. The receptor source for this set is a woman under 30 with Graves disease.

To note about this clonotype: The junction departs from the called germline gene at one end, perhaps through a read error. This rearrangement joins TRBV4-3 to TRBJ2-1; D may be TRBD2 (5 bases). The CDR3 spans 14 residues. Germline-derived CDR1 and CDR2 are LGHNA and YSLEER. The CDR3: CASSQEGLINERFF. CDR3 bases: TGCGCCAGCAGCCAAGAAGGACTGATCAATGAGCGGTTCTTC.

The rearrangement joins TRBV5-6 to TRBJ2-7; D call uncertain. This CDR3 has 13 residues. CDR1 SGHDT and CDR2 YYEEEE come from the germline V gene. V was clipped by 4 bases and J by 9 bases, with 17 bases between them. This CDR3 reads CASSIGTYDGQYF. CDR3 sequence (DNA): TGTGCCAGCAGCATAGGTACCTACGATGGGCAGTACTTC.

Many counts were recorded for this clonotype. The J gene is TRBJ2-1, the V gene TRBV11-3; TRBD2 is a possible D gene (5 bases). The CDR3 spans 12 residues. Trimming took 0 bases from V and 11 from J, leaving 8 bases between them. The germline V gene has CDR1 SGHNT and CDR2 YENEEA. CDR3 protein: CASSLEGGQQFF. The CDR3 DNA is TGTGCCAGCAGCTTAGAGGGCGGGCAGCAGTTCTTC.

Comment on this clonotype: The CDR3 does not end in the conserved phenylalanine or tryptophan, so this is likely a read error. The CDR3 coding sequence is TGTGCCACCTTAGCGGGAGTAGGGCTTGGGAATGAGCAGTTCCTC. Translation gives CATLAGVGLGNEQFL. The chain has TRBV15 and TRBJ2-1; 9 nucleotides agree with TRBD2. Germline trimming cut 8 bases from V and 7 bases from J; bases unmatched to any gene: 12. Germline lookup yields CDR1 LNHNV and CDR2 YYDKDF (reference sequence). This CDR3 spans 15 amino acids.

This clonotype was seen a few times. J is TRBJ2-2 and V is TRBV28; 15 positions match TRBD2. J lost 5 bases, V lost 8 bases, and 6 bases had no gene match. The CDR3 contains 16 residues. Germline-derived CDR1 and CDR2 are MDHEN and SYDVKM. The CDR3 DNA sequence: TGTGCCAGCTGGGGCGGGACTAGCGGGAGGACCGGGGAGCTGTTTTTT. Translated, it gives CASWGGTSGRTGELFF.

This clonotype was found a few times. V gene TRBV20-1 combines with J gene TRBJ1-6, with D maybe TRBD1 (6 bases). CDR1 DFQATT and CDR2 SNEGSKA come from the germline V gene (reference sequence). The CDR3 contains 16 residues. V lost 2 bases, J lost 1 base, and 12 bases lay in between. The CDR3 spells CSARSTGGSYNSPLHF. CDR3 in DNA: TGCAGTGCTAGATCGACAGGAGGATCCTATAATTCACCCCTCCACTTT.

This clonotype has ten or more counts. V is TRBV18 and J is TRBJ1-1, with 9 bases matching TRBD1. The V gene end was trimmed by 3 bases and the J gene end by 4 bases; junction bases not matched to a gene: 9. This CDR3 contains 16 residues. Germline V gives CDR1 KGHSH, CDR2 LQKENI. CDR3 residues: CASSPPGGQGRTEAFF. CDR3 nucleotide sequence: TGTGCCAGCTCACCCCCAGGGGGACAGGGTCGCACTGAAGCTTTCTTT.

The chain uses TRBV4-1 and TRBJ2-1; D ambiguous. CDR1 and CDR2 from the germline V gene are MGHRA and YSYEKL. The length of the CDR3 is 15 residues. V was clipped by 0 bases and J by 8 bases, with 14 bases between them. CDR3 DNA sequence: TGCGCCAGCAGCCAAGAGCTCCCCCCCGGTCATGAGCAGTTCTTC. This sequence encodes CASSQELPPGHEQFF.

This clonotype appeared a few times. The chain joins TRBV12-3 or TRBV12-4 to TRBJ1-4, with 11 bases fitting TRBD1. J lost 3 bases, V lost 6 bases, and 9 bases had no gene match. The CDR3 extends over 17 amino acids. CDR3 residues: CASRFRTGGAANEKLFF. The CDR3 nucleotides are TGTGCCAGCAGATTTAGGACAGGGGGCGCGGCTAATGAAAAACTGTTTTTT.

This clonotype appeared many times. This chain connects TRBV10-2 to TRBJ2-3; a weak D match, TRBD2 (5 bases). V lost 2 bases and J 0 bases, leaving 12 bases between the germline ends. CDR1 WSHSY and CDR2 SAAADI come from the germline V gene. CDR3 size: 16 residues. In nucleotides, the CDR3 is TGCGCCAGCAGTGAGACCAGCGGATTTAGCACAGATACGCAGTATTTT. Amino acids: CASSETSGFSTDTQYF.

A few counts support this clonotype. The chain uses TRBV20-1 and TRBJ2-5, with 9 nucleotides matching TRBD2. Per germline, CDR1 DFQATT and CDR2 SNEGSKA (reference sequence). This CDR3 contains 13 residues. V lost 5 bases, J lost 5 bases, and 6 bases stayed unmatched. The CDR3 region is CSAPVAGDETQYF. CDR3 DNA sequence: TGCAGTGCTCCCGTAGCGGGAGACGAGACCCAGTACTTC.

This chain joins TRBV10-1 and TRBJ2-1; 13 bases line up with TRBD2. Germline trimming cut 5 bases from V and 7 bases from J; bases unmatched to any gene: 8. In germline, CDR1 is WNHNN, CDR2 SYGVQD (reference sequence). This CDR3 is built from 16 residues. Here the CDR3 DNA reads TGCGCCAGCAGTAGACTAGCGGGAGGCGACCCGAATGAGCAGTTCTTC. This sequence encodes CASSRLAGGDPNEQFF.

As regards this clonotype: This may be a read error, as it is one base from a much larger clone. This chain joins TRBV11-2 and TRBJ2-7; TRBD2 agrees at 7 bases. This CDR3 comprises 17 residues. Per the germline V gene, CDR1 is SGHAT and CDR2 is FQNNGV. Trimming at V came to 5 bases and at J to 1 base, leaving 14 bases not matched to a gene. The CDR3 is CASSLPGTGGRSYEQYF. CDR3 bases: TGTGCCAGCAGCCTCCCCGGGACTGGCGGGAGATCCTACGAGCAGTACTTC.

Only one count was recorded for this clonotype. The V gene is TRBV7-9, the J gene TRBJ2-5, with 8 bases fitting TRBD2. Trimming took 6 bases from V and 5 from J; bases not matched to a gene: 8. This CDR3 contains 14 residues. Germline CDR1 is SEHNR and CDR2 is FQNEAQ (reference sequence). The CDR3 sequence is CASRTSSGGETQYF. CDR3 in DNA: TGTGCCAGCAGGACCAGCTCGGGAGGGGAGACCCAGTACTTC.

The V call is TRBV7-9, the J call TRBJ1-1, with 10 bases identical to TRBD1. Unmatched junction bases numbered 6, after V lost 5 bases and J lost 3 bases. The germline CDR1 and CDR2 sequences are SEHNR and FQNEAQ (reference sequence). This CDR3 region has 15 residues. The CDR3 region has the DNA TGTGCCAGCAGCCCCACCGGGACAGGGGACACTGAAGCTTTCTTT. This sequence encodes CASSPTGTGDTEAFF.

This clonotype was detected only a few times. The V gene is TRBV11-3, the J gene TRBJ1-2; D not certain. V was trimmed by 4 bases and J by 6 bases, leaving 18 bases between them. Germline loops: CDR1 SGHNT, CDR2 YENEEA. CDR3 length: 15 amino acids. The CDR3 is CASSSEEQRINGYTF. In DNA form, the CDR3 reads TGTGCCAGCAGCTCTGAGGAGCAGCGAATAAATGGCTACACCTTC.

The rearrangement uses TRBV18 and TRBJ1-6, with D perhaps TRBD1 (5 bases). CDR3 length: 19 residues. V dropped 2 bases and J dropped 0 bases, with 17 bases sitting between them. Germline values: CDR1 KGHSH, CDR2 LQKENI. CDR3 in amino acids: CASSPVSGTESSYNSPLHF. The CDR3 bases are TGTGCCAGCTCACCAGTTTCTGGGACCGAAAGCTCCTATAATTCACCCCTCCACTTT.

As to this clonotype: A read error may be the cause here, since a much bigger clone is one base away. The rearrangement links TRBV30 to TRBJ1-1; tentatively, D is TRBD1 (5 bases). This CDR3 has 13 residues. The germline V gene encodes CDR1 GTSNPN and CDR2 SVGIG (reference sequence). The V end lost 2 bases, the J end lost 5 bases, and 12 bases lay between the germline ends. The CDR3 spells CAWSKGRRTEAFF. DNA of the CDR3: TGTGCCTGGAGTAAGGGGCGGAGAACTGAAGCTTTCTTT.

The chain links TRBV3-1 to TRBJ2-7; D might be TRBD2 (5 bases). V was trimmed by 0 bases and J by 0 bases, leaving 15 bases between them. The CDR3 sequence is 17 residues long. Looked up from germline, CDR1 is LGHDT and CDR2 is YNNKEL (reference sequence). The DNA of the CDR3 is TGTGCCAGCAGCCAAGATTTGTCGCCGGGATACTCCTACGAGCAGTACTTC. Its protein product is CASSQDLSPGYSYEQYF.

Only a few counts were recorded for this clonotype. The chain joins TRBV20-1 to TRBJ2-2; D is undetermined. This CDR3 spans 13 amino acids. Deletions cut 0 bases from V and 4 bases from J, with 6 bases between. CDR1 and CDR2 from the germline V gene are DFQATT and SNEGSKA (reference sequence). CDR3 loop: CSARDTVTGELFF. The CDR3 DNA sequence: TGCAGTGCTAGAGACACAGTCACCGGGGAGCTGTTTTTT.

Many counts were recorded for this clonotype. The chain uses TRBV28 and TRBJ2-1, with D possibly being TRBD2 (6 bases). The CDR3 covers 14 residues. V was trimmed by 2 bases and J by 2 bases, leaving 7 bases between them. Germline V gene sequence: CDR1 MDHEN, CDR2 SYDVKM. The CDR3 DNA sequence: TGTGCCAGCAGTTTACCGGGAGCCTACAATGAGCAGTTCTTC. Translated, it gives CASSLPGAYNEQFF.

The table lists this clonotype with many counts. Relative to the germline gene, one junction end is altered; a read error may explain this. The rearrangement links TRBV7-7 to TRBJ2-5, with TRBD1 matching 10 bases. The length of the CDR3 is 16 residues. Germline loops: CDR1 SSHAT, CDR2 FNYEAQ (reference sequence). The CDR3 loop is CASSYRPGQGIETQYF. DNA of the CDR3: TGTGCTAGCAGCTACCGCCCGGGACAGGGGATAGAGACCCAGTACTTC.

This clonotype has a count of ten or more. The CDR3 sequence is CSARQTGDLYNEQFF. CDR3 DNA: TGCAGTGCTAGACAGACAGGGGATCTCTACAATGAGCAGTTCTTC. This chain joins TRBV20-1 and TRBJ2-1; TRBD1 matches 8 bases. Trimming cost V 2 bases and J 3 bases; bases outside gene matches: 6. The germline CDR1 and CDR2 sequences are DFQATT and SNEGSKA (reference sequence). The CDR3 is made up of 15 amino acids.